This entry lists 28 T cell receptor beta chains sequenced from one sample in a study of blood T cell repertoires in COVID-19. Generated by immunoSEQ multiplex PCR, the TCRdb table keeps only in-frame clones and is missing some. The sample lists tens of thousands of clones; around 83% were seen once. The source material was PBMCs or T cells enriched from blood (not recorded which). The receptor set was obtained from a woman aged 45-60 years who had recovered from COVID-19.

This sequence joins TRBV24-1 and TRBJ1-4; D is perhaps TRBD1 (5 bases). The CDR3 contains 16 residues. Trimming took off 3 bases at V and 6 bases at J, with 16 bases between the two ends. CDR1 and CDR2 (germline): KGHDR, SFDVKD. The CDR3 region has the DNA TGTGCCACCAGTGATGCCTCAGGGATGGAGCATGAAAAACTGTTTTTT. Protein sequence: CATSDASGMEHEKLFF.

The chain links TRBV7-9 to TRBJ2-3, with D maybe TRBD2 (6 bases). V lost 4 bases, J lost 9 bases, and 11 bases lay in between. CDR3 size: 12 residues. CDR1 and CDR2 (germline): SEHNR, FQNEAQ (reference sequence). In DNA form, the CDR3 reads TGTGCCAGCAGCTGGGAGGAGGGGACGCAGTATTTT. It translates to CASSWEEGTQYF.

This clone appeared a single time. The J gene is TRBJ1-2, the V gene TRBV9; D gene ambiguous. Germline CDR1 is SGDLS and CDR2 is YYNGEE. V was clipped by 6 bases and J by 12 bases, with 6 bases between them. This CDR3 spans 8 amino acids. CDR3 sequence reads: CASIEHTF. The CDR3 nucleotides are TGTGCCAGCATCGAGCACACCTTC. Complete variable domain (other parts from reference TRBV9 and TRBJ1-2): DSGVTQTPKHLITATGQRVTLRCSPRSGDLSVYWYQQSLDQGLQFLIQYYNGEERAKGNILERFSAQQFPDLHSELNLSSLELGDSALYFCASIEHTFGSGTRLTVV.

The chain is built from TRBV10-2 and TRBJ2-1, with TRBD2 matching 11 bases. The CDR3 runs to 15 residues. Unmatched junction bases numbered 8, after V lost 4 bases and J lost 9 bases. CDR1 is WSHSY, CDR2 SAAADI, per germline. CDR3: CASSVLLAGGGEQFF. The CDR3 region has the DNA TGCGCCAGCAGTGTACTCCTAGCGGGAGGAGGTGAGCAGTTCTTC.

V gene TRBV6-5 combines with J gene TRBJ2-7; TRBD1 agrees at 7 bases. Trimming cost V 5 bases and J 3 bases; bases outside gene matches: 10. This CDR3 spans 15 amino acids. Germline-derived CDR1 and CDR2 are MNHEY and SVGAGI. The CDR3 bases are TGTGCCAGCAGTACTCTGGTGGGACAGATCTACGAGCAGTACTTC. Translation gives CASSTLVGQIYEQYF.

The V gene is TRBV18, the J gene TRBJ1-1, with D tentatively TRBD1 (6 bases). The CDR3 sequence is 12 residues long. Germline values: CDR1 KGHSH, CDR2 LQKENI. V was trimmed by 9 bases and J by 5 bases, leaving 13 bases between them. CDR3 protein: CASSTGRTEAFF. The CDR3, as DNA: TGTGCCAGTTCCACAGGGAGAACTGAAGCTTTCTTT.

CDR3: CASSYSLFARQGAFF. The CDR3 DNA reads TGTGCCAGCAGTTACTCGCTTTTCGCCCGTCAGGGAGCTTTCTTT. The rearrangement uses TRBV6-5 and TRBJ1-1; tentative D call: TRBD1 (5 bases). V was shortened by 0 bases and J by 10 bases, with 18 bases between the two germline ends. Per germline, CDR1 MNHEY and CDR2 SVGAGI. CDR3 size: 15 residues.

The table lists this clone with a few counts. The chain carries TRBV3-1 (or the pseudogene TRBV3-2) and TRBJ2-3; 12 bases are shared with TRBD2. The CDR3 consists of 17 residues. Germline loops: CDR1 LGHDT, CDR2 YNNKEL (reference sequence). V trimming: 4 bases; J trimming: 2 bases; junction bases outside the gene matches: 7. The CDR3 sequence: CASSLALAGGTTDTQYF. In DNA form, the CDR3 reads TGTGCCAGCAGCCTCGCTCTAGCGGGGGGGACCACAGATACGCAGTATTTT.

V and J are TRBV12-5 and TRBJ2-3; the match to TRBD1 covers 10 bases. The germline V gene has CDR1 LGHNT and CDR2 FRNRAP. The length of the CDR3 is 16 residues. V lost 0 bases and J lost 4; bases outside the gene matches: 4. The CDR3 bases are TGTGCTAGTGGTTTGGTATGTGACAGGGGGCCAGATACGCAGTATTTT. It codes for CASGLVCDRGPDTQYF.

This chain links TRBV4-3 with TRBJ2-3, with 7 nucleotides matching TRBD1. The V gene's germline CDR1 is LGHNA and CDR2 YSLEER. Unmatched junction bases numbered 8, after V lost 2 bases and J lost 3 bases. This CDR3 contains 16 residues. CDR3 nucleotides: TGCGCCAGCAGCCAAAGCAGGGGGTGGTTGACAGATACGCAGTATTTT. It yields the protein CASSQSRGWLTDTQYF.

The rearrangement uses TRBV18 and TRBJ2-1, with TRBD2 matching over 11 bases. Unmatched junction bases numbered 3, after V lost 3 bases and J lost 8 bases. Germline CDR1 reads KGHSH; CDR2 reads LQKENI. The CDR3 extends over 14 amino acids. CDR3 sequence (DNA): TGTGCCAGCTCACCTACTAGCGGGAGCGATGAGCAGTTCTTC. Protein sequence: CASSPTSGSDEQFF.

V and J are TRBV7-2 and TRBJ2-2; perhaps TRBD1 as D (6 bases). Between the trimmed V and J ends, which lost 1 base and 1 base, there was a span of 13 bases. CDR1 and CDR2 from the germline V gene are SGHTA and FQGNSA. This CDR3 is 17 amino acids long. The CDR3 region has the DNA TGTGCCAGCAGCTTAGTACGGGCAGGGGTGAACACCGGGGAGCTGTTTTTT. Translating gives CASSLVRAGVNTGELFF. The whole variable domain, filled in from reference TRBV7-2 and TRBJ2-2, reads GAGVSQSPSNKVTEKGKDVELRCDPISGHTALYWYRQSLGQGLEFLIYFQGNSAPDKSGLPSDRFSAERTGGSVSTLTIQRTQQEDSAVYLCASSLVRAGVNTGELFFGEGSRLTVL.

The chain joins TRBV27 to TRBJ2-7; 8 nucleotides line up with TRBD1. Trimming cost V 0 bases and J 6 bases; bases outside gene matches: 4. Germline CDR1 MNHEY, CDR2 SMNVEV (reference sequence). The CDR3 totals 14 residues. The CDR3 nucleotides read TGTGCCAGCAGTTTATCTCGACAGGGGACCGAGCAGTACTTC. Translating it yields CASSLSRQGTEQYF.

V and J are TRBV5-5 and TRBJ1-1; a possible D gene is TRBD1 (5 bases). V lost 0 bases and J 8 bases, leaving 8 bases between the germline ends. CDR3 length: 12 residues. Germline CDR1 reads SGHKS; CDR2 reads YYEKEE (reference sequence). The CDR3 sequence: CASSLDQGEAFF. The DNA for the CDR3 is TGTGCCAGCAGCTTGGATCAGGGCGAAGCTTTCTTT. Filled out from reference TRBV5-5 and TRBJ1-1, the complete variable domain reads DAGVTQSPTHLIKTRGQQVTLRCSPISGHKSVSWYQQVLGQGPQFIFQYYEKEERGRGNFPDRFSARQFPNYSSELNVNALLLGDSALYLCASSLDQGEAFFGQGTRLTVV.

The DNA for the CDR3 is TGTGCCAGCTGTCCCAGGGGACAGGCTATGAACACTGAAGCTTTCTTT. The encoded protein is CASCPRGQAMNTEAFF. The V gene is TRBV28, the J gene TRBJ1-1; 8 nucleotides agree with TRBD1. V gave up 8 bases and J gave up 0 bases; unmatched junction bases: 11. Germline values: CDR1 MDHEN, CDR2 SYDVKM. This CDR3 has 16 amino acids.

The chain employs TRBV6-5 and TRBJ1-6, with D hard to call. The germline gives CDR1 MNHEY, CDR2 SVGAGI. The CDR3 runs to 15 residues. Trimming took off 0 bases at V and 7 bases at J, with 10 bases between the two ends. CDR3 sequence reads: CASSYSSALNSPLHF. In DNA form, the CDR3 reads TGTGCCAGCAGTTACTCGTCGGCACTAAATTCACCCCTCCACTTT.

This chain uses TRBV12-3 or TRBV12-4 with TRBJ1-1, with D unclear. V was shortened by 3 bases and J by 6 bases, with 11 bases between the two germline ends. This CDR3 spans 13 amino acids. Written as DNA, the CDR3 is TGTGCCAGCAGTTTGGTTCCCAACTCTGAAGCTTTCTTT. This encodes CASSLVPNSEAFF.

CDR3 nucleotides: TGTGCCAGCTCTTCCAGCTCCGGGGCAGGGGGCGAGCAGTACTTC. Its protein is CASSSSSGAGGEQYF. The chain has TRBV18 and TRBJ2-7, with 7 positions matching TRBD1. V was pared by 6 bases and J by 6 bases, with 14 bases of the junction left unmatched. The CDR3 runs 15 residues. From germline, CDR1 is KGHSH and CDR2 LQKENI.

This clone has a handful of counts. The genes are TRBV7-6 and TRBJ2-3, with D possibly matching TRBD2 (7 bases). Trimming cost V 0 bases and J 3 bases, with 13 bases left between them. This CDR3 spans 16 amino acids. Germline loops: CDR1 SGHVS, CDR2 FNYEAQ. CDR3 in DNA: TGTGCCAGCAGCTTAGCGGGGGGGCCTGCAACAGATACGCAGTATTTT. Its protein product is CASSLAGGPATDTQYF.

The V and J genes are TRBV5-1 and TRBJ1-4; TRBD1 matches at 9 bases. Germline V lookup: CDR1 SGHRS, CDR2 YFSETQ. The CDR3 loop spans 14 amino acids. The V segment lost 4 bases and the J segment 7 bases; nucleotides outside the gene matches: 5. The CDR3 sequence: CASSRDRVSEKLFF. The CDR3 DNA is TGCGCCAGCAGCCGGGACAGGGTTAGTGAAAAACTGTTTTTT.

V gene TRBV2 combines with J gene TRBJ2-7, with 11 positions matching TRBD1. This CDR3 region has 14 residues. The V gene end was trimmed by 6 bases and the J gene end by 6 bases; junction bases not matched to a gene: 7. Germline CDR1 is SNHLY and CDR2 is FYNNEI. The CDR3 loop is CASSPGTGGSEQYF. The CDR3 nucleotides read TGTGCCAGCAGCCCCGGGACAGGGGGTTCCGAGCAGTACTTC.

J is TRBJ2-2 and V is TRBV5-5; possible D gene TRBD2, 6 bases. Germline-derived CDR1 and CDR2 are SGHKS and YYEKEE (reference sequence). Trimming removed 6 bases at V and 4 bases at J, with 13 bases between. The CDR3 contains 14 residues. CDR3 DNA: TGTGCCAGCACGACTAGTTCTGGCACCGGGGAGCTGTTTTTT. It translates to CASTTSSGTGELFF.

J is TRBJ2-2 and V is TRBV5-1; no definite D call. V shed 0 bases and J shed 3 bases, with 6 bases lying between them. CDR1 and CDR2 (germline): SGHRS, YFSETQ. This CDR3 contains 14 residues. CDR3 in amino acids: CASSLGPDTGELFF. Here the CDR3 DNA reads TGCGCCAGCAGCTTGGGGCCTGACACCGGGGAGCTGTTTTTT.

This clone has only one observation. This chain joins TRBV7-2 and TRBJ2-4; D not certain. CDR1 is SGHTA and CDR2 is FQGNSA in the germline V gene. The V gene lost 4 bases and the J gene lost 7 bases, with 8 bases spanning the gap. This CDR3 is 12 amino acids long. CDR3 region: CASSSPPNIQYF. The DNA of the CDR3 is TGTGCCAGCAGCTCCCCCCCGAACATTCAGTACTTC. Full variable domain (missing parts from reference TRBV7-2 and TRBJ2-4): GAGVSQSPSNKVTEKGKDVELRCDPISGHTALYWYRQSLGQGLEFLIYFQGNSAPDKSGLPSDRFSAERTGGSVSTLTIQRTQQEDSAVYLCASSSPPNIQYFGAGTRLSVL.

This clone was detected once. The gene calls are TRBV18 and TRBJ2-7; 11 nucleotides agree with TRBD2. Germline trimming cut 6 bases from V and 7 bases from J; bases unmatched to any gene: 11. This CDR3 spans 15 amino acids. Germline CDR1 reads KGHSH; CDR2 reads LQKENI. Here the CDR3 DNA reads TGTGCCAGCTCTCCCGGTCTAGCGGGAGGAGCGGAGCAGTACTTC. It translates to CASSPGLAGGAEQYF.

V and J are TRBV18 and TRBJ1-2; 10 bases are shared with TRBD1. The CDR3 extends over 16 amino acids. Per germline, CDR1 KGHSH and CDR2 LQKENI. V lost 9 bases to trimming and J lost 7 bases; unmatched junction nucleotides: 17. The CDR3 region has the DNA TGTGCCAGTCTGACGGAGTTCAGACAGGGGGCCGGTGGCTACACCTTC. Translation gives CASLTEFRQGAGGYTF.

This chain uses TRBV3-1 (or the pseudogene TRBV3-2) with TRBJ2-1, with 7 bases aligning to TRBD2. The CDR3 runs to 16 residues. CDR1 LGHDT and CDR2 YNNKEL come from the germline V gene (reference sequence). Germline trimming cut 2 bases from V and 1 base from J; bases unmatched to any gene: 5. The CDR3 DNA is TGTGCCAGCAGCCAATTGTACGGGGGGTCCTACAATGAGCAGTTCTTC. Translated: CASSQLYGGSYNEQFF.

The J gene is TRBJ2-2, the V gene TRBV29-1; TRBD1 matches at 7 bases. Per the germline V gene, CDR1 is SQVTM and CDR2 is ANQGSEA. This CDR3 is built from 11 residues. The J segment lost 6 bases and the V segment lost 6 bases, leaving 1 base of the junction unmatched. CDR3 residues: CSVGTAGELFF. DNA of the CDR3: TGCAGCGTCGGGACAGCCGGGGAGCTGTTTTTT.